This note documents a single T cell receptor beta chain sequence. This sample stems from a study of T-cell memory formation after mild COVID-19. Each CDR3 protein is one row after TCRdb ran MiXCR on the 5' RACE reads. Among about 600,000 distinct CDR3 sequences listed, roughly a fifth were seen once. The material sequenced was PBMCs or a T cell subset sorted from them (not recorded which). The receptor was derived from an adult woman who had mild COVID-19 (a few samples of this study predate the infection). Cell type and time point are not known.

For the CDR3, the DNA is TGCAGCGTTGTCTTGATACCAGGGTTTCCTTCCTACGAGCAGTACTTC. Amino acids: CSVVLIPGFPSYEQYF. This chain joins TRBV29-1 and TRBJ2-7; D perhaps matches TRBD1 (5 bases). Looked up from germline, CDR1 is SQVTM and CDR2 is ANQGSEA. CDR3 size: 16 residues. V was clipped by 4 bases and J by 1 base, with 20 bases between them.